The present T cell receptor beta chain was sequenced within a study of cytomegalovirus exposure and HLA in healthy donors. The PCR was carried out with 60 Vbeta primers and 13 Jbeta primers. Original handling: Per a later analysis, the number of unique TCR beta chains was some 82 million, of which 10 million to 11 million were shared. Profiling relied on immunoSEQ multiplex PCR, and the TCRdb table lists in-frame clones only, not all of them. V and J calls and clone size come straight from that table; D and trimming were deduced from the DNA. The sample lists 270,000 or so clones; more than 80% were seen once. This clone showed up just once. Antigen unknown. V dropped 5 bases and J dropped 5 bases, with 9 bases sitting between them. CDR1 and CDR2 from the germline V gene are SGHNT and YENEEA. The CDR3 contains 13 residues. Study-wide points: DRB1 had the most TCR associations and HLA-C the fewest, a later analysis found, with rates varying by HLA locus.

This receptor was identified in a man aged 35 to 55 in good health and CMV-seropositive. This sequence joins TRBV11-3 and TRBJ2-2; D remains ambiguous. The sequenced material came from PBMCs. The CDR3 sequence is CASSLRLTGELFF. The CDR3, as DNA: TGTGCCAGCAGCCTACGTCTGACCGGGGAGCTGTTTTTT. Using reference TRBV11-3 and TRBJ2-2 for the parts outside the CDR3, the full variable domain is EAGVVQSPRYKIIEKKQPVAFWCNPISGHNTLYWYLQNLGQGPELLIRYENEEAVDDSQLPKDRFSAERLKGVDSTLKIQPAELGDSAVYLCASSLRLTGELFFGEGSRLTVL.